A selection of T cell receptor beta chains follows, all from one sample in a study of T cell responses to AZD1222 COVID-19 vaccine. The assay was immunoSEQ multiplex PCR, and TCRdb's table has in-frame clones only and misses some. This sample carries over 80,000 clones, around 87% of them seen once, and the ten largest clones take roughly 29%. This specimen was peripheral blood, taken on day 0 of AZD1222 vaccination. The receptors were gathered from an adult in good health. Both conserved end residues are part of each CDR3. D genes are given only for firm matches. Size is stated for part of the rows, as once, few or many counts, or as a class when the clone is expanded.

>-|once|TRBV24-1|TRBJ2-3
TGTGCCACCAGAGGCGGACCCACAGATACGCAGTATTTT
CATRGGPTDTQYF
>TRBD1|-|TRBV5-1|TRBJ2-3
TGCGCCAGCAGCTCAGTCGACAGGGGGCAAGGCACAGATACGCAGTATTTT
CASSSVDRGQGTDTQYF
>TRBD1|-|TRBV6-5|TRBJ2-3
TGTGCCAGCAAAGGACAGGGGATGGCAGATACGCAGTATTTT
CASKGQGMADTQYF
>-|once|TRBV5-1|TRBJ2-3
TGCGCCAGCAGCTCTTCTGGCCTGAGCGGCCGGGGGGATACGCAGTATTTT
CASSSSGLSGRGDTQYF
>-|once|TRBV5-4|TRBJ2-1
TGTGCCAGCAGCAGTGGCAGGAGCAATGAGCAGTTCTTC
CASSSGRSNEQFF
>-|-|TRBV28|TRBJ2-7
TGTGCCAGCAGTCCCCTCGGCGTGACCGCCTACGAGCAGTACTTC
CASSPLGVTAYEQYF
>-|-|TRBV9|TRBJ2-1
TGTGCCAGCAGCGTAGGTAATCCCTACAATGAGCAGTTCTTC
CASSVGNPYNEQFF
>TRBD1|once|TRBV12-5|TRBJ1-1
TGTGCTAGTGGTTCAAAGAGGGGGCTTATTATCACTGAAGCTTTCTTT
CASGSKRGLIITEAFF
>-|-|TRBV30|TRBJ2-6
TGTGCCTGGAGTACATCTCAAGCTGGGGCCAACGTCCTGACTTTC
CAWSTSQAGANVLTF
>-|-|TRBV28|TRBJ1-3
TGTGCCAGCAGTGAGGGTTTTTCTGGAAACACCATATATTTT
CASSEGFSGNTIYF
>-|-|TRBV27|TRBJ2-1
TGTGCCAGCAGTTTGTCACCCAAGAAGCAGTTCTTC
CASSLSPKKQFF
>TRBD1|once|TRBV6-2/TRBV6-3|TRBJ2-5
TGTGCCAGCAGACCTGTAGGGGGCGAGGAGACCCAGTACTTC
CASRPVGGEETQYF
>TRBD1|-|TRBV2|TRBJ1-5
TGTGCCAGCACACCAGGGGGCGGTCAGCCCCAGCATTTT
CASTPGGGQPQHF
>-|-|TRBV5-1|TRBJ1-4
TGCGCCAGCAGCTTGGCCCCAGGGGTAAGAGGTGAAAAACTGTTTTTT
CASSLAPGVRGEKLFF
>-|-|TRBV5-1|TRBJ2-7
TGCGCCAGCAGCGTGGGAGCGGGCTCCTACGAGCAGTACTTC
CASSVGAGSYEQYF
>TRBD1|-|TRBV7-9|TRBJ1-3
TGTGCCAGCAGCGCGGACAGGGGGTATGGAAACACCATATATTTT
CASSADRGYGNTIYF
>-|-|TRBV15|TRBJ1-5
TGTGCCACCAGCAGAGACCCCGGGGGGGCGCCTGGCAATCAGCCCCAGCATTTT
CATSRDPGGAPGNQPQHF
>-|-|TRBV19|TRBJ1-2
TGTGCCAGTAGTATGGCAGGGGCTAACTATGGCTACACCTTC
CASSMAGANYGYTF
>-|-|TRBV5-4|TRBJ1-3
TGTGCCAGCAGCTTTACCGTCGGAAACACCATATATTTT
CASSFTVGNTIYF
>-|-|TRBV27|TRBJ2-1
TGTGCCAGCAGTCACCGGGAGATGCCCTACAATGAGCAGTTCTTC
CASSHREMPYNEQFF
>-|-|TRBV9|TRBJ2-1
TGTGCCAGCAGCCGGGGGGCGGGAAGGATCGATGAGCAGTTCTTC
CASSRGAGRIDEQFF
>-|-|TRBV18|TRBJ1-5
TGTGCCAGCTCACCCCGGCGCGAGGGAGACCAGCCCCAGCATTTT
CASSPRREGDQPQHF
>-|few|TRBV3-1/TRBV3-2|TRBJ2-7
TGTGCCAGCAGCCTTTGGGCAGGGGGTTCAGGGCTAGCGGACGAGCAGTACTTC
CASSLWAGGSGLADEQYF
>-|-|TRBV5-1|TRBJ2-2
TGCGCCAGCAGCTTGGTTGGGGACGCCGGGGAGCTGTTTTTT
CASSLVGDAGELFF
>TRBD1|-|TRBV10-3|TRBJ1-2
TGTGCCATCAGCGATACTCACAAGGACAGGGATAACTATGGCTACACCTTC
CAISDTHKDRDNYGYTF
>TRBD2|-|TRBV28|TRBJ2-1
TGTGCCAGCAGCCGGGGACTAGCGGGAGGGGGTGAGCAGTTCTTC
CASSRGLAGGGEQFF
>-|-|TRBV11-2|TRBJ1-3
TGTGCCAGCAGCTTAGCGGGGTTGGCTGGAAACACCATATATTTT
CASSLAGLAGNTIYF
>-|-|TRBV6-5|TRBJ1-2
TGTGCCAGCAGTCCCGAAGAGGAATACTATGGCTACACCTTC
CASSPEEEYYGYTF
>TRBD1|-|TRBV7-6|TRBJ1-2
TGTGCCAGCAGCTTAGAGGTGGCCAGGGGGGATGGCTACACCTTC
CASSLEVARGDGYTF
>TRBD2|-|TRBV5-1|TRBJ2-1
TGCGCCAGCAGCTTAACTAGCGGGAGTAGTTACAATGAGCAGTTCTTC
CASSLTSGSSYNEQFF
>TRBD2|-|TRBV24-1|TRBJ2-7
TGTGCCACCAGTGATTTTAGCCTAGCGGGAGGCTACGAGCAGTACTTC
CATSDFSLAGGYEQYF